One sample yielded the 8 T cell receptor beta chains listed below, sequenced in a study of T cell repertoires in cytomegalovirus infection. What these receptors recognize is not known. A single record per CDR3 protein comes from TCRdb applying MiXCR to the reads. The data show more than 250,000 distinct CDR3 sequences, about 25% seen once. The specimen comprised cultured PBMCs, sampled from culture after CMV antigen stimulation. These receptors were taken from a human donor in good health (CMV status not recorded). Some clones in this sample may be carry-over from other donors' samples.

This clonotype was detected only a few times. J is TRBJ1-4 and V is TRBV7-2; D might be TRBD1 (6 bases). Per germline, CDR1 SGHTA and CDR2 FQGNSA. Trimming removed 1 base from V and 7 bases from J, with 13 bases in between. The CDR3 loop spans 15 amino acids. In nucleotides, the CDR3 is TGTGCCAGCAGCTTAGGAGGGGGGCCGACTGAAAAACTGTTTTTT. Translation gives CASSLGGGPTEKLFF.

The rearrangement links TRBV11-3 to TRBJ2-3, with TRBD1 as a possible D gene (7 bases). This CDR3 contains 16 residues. CDR1 SGHNT and CDR2 YENEEA come from the germline V gene. V was pared by 5 bases and J by 0 bases, with 15 bases between. For the CDR3, the DNA is TGTGCCAGCAGCGCGGGGACAGCCGCTAGCACAGATACGCAGTATTTT. Its protein is CASSAGTAASTDTQYF.

The chain carries TRBV19 and TRBJ2-2, with 12 bases fitting TRBD1. The CDR3 has 16 residues. V trimming: 2 bases; J trimming: 7 bases; junction bases outside the gene matches: 5. Germline-derived CDR1 and CDR2 are LNHDA and SQIVND (reference sequence). CDR3 protein: CASSIPGQGAFGELFF. In DNA, the CDR3 is TGTGCCAGTAGTATACCGGGACAGGGGGCGTTCGGGGAGCTGTTTTTT. The variable domain in full, completed from reference TRBV19 and TRBJ2-2, reads DGGITQSPKYLFRKEGQNVTLSCEQNLNHDAMYWYRQDPGQGLRLIYYSQIVNDFQKGDIAEGYSVSREKKESFPLTVTSAQKNPTAFYLCASSIPGQGAFGELFFGEGSRLTVL.

This clonotype was seen a few times. The chain carries TRBV20-1 and TRBJ2-5; D unresolved. The CDR3 runs 11 residues. V was pared by 1 base and J by 1 base, with 1 base between. CDR1 DFQATT and CDR2 SNEGSKA come from the germline V gene (reference sequence). CDR3 residues: CSARAQETQYF. Written as DNA, the CDR3 is TGCAGTGCTAGAGCCCAAGAGACCCAGTACTTC.

This clonotype has more than one count but fewer than ten. The V gene is TRBV2, the J gene TRBJ1-2; no firm D call. CDR1 and CDR2 from the germline V gene are SNHLY and FYNNEI. V was pared by 6 bases and J by 1 base, with 9 bases between. The CDR3 runs to 13 residues. CDR3 residues: CASSDPFNYGYTF. DNA of the CDR3: TGTGCCAGCAGCGACCCCTTTAACTATGGCTACACCTTC. The full variable domain, its missing parts supplied by reference TRBV2 and TRBJ1-2, is EPEVTQTPSHQVTQMGQEVILRCVPISNHLYFYWYRQILGQKVEFLVSFYNNEISEKSEIFDDQFSVERPDGSNFTLKIRSTKLEDSAMYFCASSDPFNYGYTFGSGTRLTVV.

This clonotype was counted ten times or more. The chain links TRBV7-2 to TRBJ2-7, with 11 bases identical to TRBD2. This CDR3 spans 14 amino acids. Looked up from germline, CDR1 is SGHTA and CDR2 is FQGNSA. The J segment lost 6 bases and the V segment lost 2 bases, leaving 3 bases of the junction unmatched. CDR3 amino acids: CASSLMLAGGEQYF. Written as DNA, the CDR3 is TGTGCCAGCAGCTTAATGCTAGCGGGAGGCGAGCAGTACTTC.

This clonotype was recorded at least ten times. This chain joins TRBV7-2 and TRBJ2-5, with D tentatively TRBD2 (5 bases). This CDR3 contains 13 residues. CDR1 and CDR2 from the germline V gene are SGHTA and FQGNSA. Trimming shortened V by 7 bases and J by 5 bases, and 14 bases separated the two germline ends. The CDR3 coding sequence is TGTGCCAGCACCCTGTCATGGGAGGAGACCCAGTACTTC. Its protein is CASTLSWEETQYF.

This clonotype was detected once. V and J are TRBV20-1 and TRBJ2-7, with TRBD2 identical over 7 bases. Germline V gene sequence: CDR1 DFQATT, CDR2 SNEGSKA (reference sequence). The CDR3 covers 14 residues. Losses at the gene ends were 3 bases for V and 6 bases for J; bases not matched to a gene: 11. In DNA form, the CDR3 reads TGCAGTGCTAGTCTGGCTAGCGGCCCGGGCGAGCAGTACTTC. Amino acid sequence: CSASLASGPGEQYF.